The TCR beta chain under discussion was sequenced for a study of T cell responses to AZD1222 COVID-19 vaccine (dated by TCRdb to the early 2020s). At the level of the whole study: AZD1222 recipients given second doses at about 4 weeks or at about 12 weeks were pooled, since spike-specific TCR depth and breadth were not found to differ between the two schedules. TCR sequencing was performed for 230 to 250 trial participants, of whom about 200 were given two doses of AZD1222 and approximately 26 were given two doses of MenACWY control vaccine. Trial participants were enrolled by age into 18-55, 56-69 and 70-plus year subgroups, with roughly 160, 29 and 62 TCR-sequenced participants respectively.

Turning to this clone: The clone's antigen remains unknown. No base-level quality is on record; no much larger clone is a single base apart.

What this sample's time point label stands for: baseline before first vaccination. Vaccinee samples came from UK trials COV001 and COV002, including a single-blind randomized controlled phase 2/3 trial of AZD1222 (ChAdOx1 nCoV-19) in healthy adults. Trial participant PBMC samples were collected at day 0 and day 28 after the second dose for TCRbeta chain sequencing. After removal of 9 bases from V and 5 bases from J, the junction retains 9 bases not matched to a gene. The CDR3 runs 14 residues from the cysteine to the phenylalanine. This entry keeps only the CDR3 DNA: 42 bases, framed from base 1. Per the germline V gene (reference sequence), LNHDA is the CDR1 and SQIVND is the CDR2. The CDR3 regions of human TCRbeta chains were analyzed by immunosequencing. In the paper's pipeline: Repertoire TCRs were matched against a reference library of SARS-CoV-2-specific TCRs generated with the MIRA antigen-specificity platform. Breadth meant the fraction of unique TCRs that were SARS-CoV-2-associated, whereas depth meant the fraction of total T cells that were SARS-CoV-2-associated. Using the MIRA data, each spike-specific TCR was assigned both to the spike region to which the TCR was reactive and to a CD4 or CD8 class. Log10-transformed breadth and depth values were compared by one-way ANOVA with Sidak's multiple comparisons tests. TCRdb stores this immuneACCESS table with in-frame sequences only. Part of the clones is absent; in the studies checked, under half of the shortfall reflects unresolved V genes, and no reason is known for the rest. The D gene and trimming were derived from the DNA, and the V and J assignments and clone size from that table. For this sample the table gives about 120,000 clones, of which 91% were detected only once. Jointly, the top ten make up 5% to 6.5% of the sample.

General findings and caveats noted by the study authors: No day 14 peak-response samples were available, so repertoires were characterized only after the peak T cell response. In the small 56-69-year group, the increase in depth fell short of significance, most likely because of low power. Participants were mostly white British, with more females than males. The authors suggested clonal diversity may have been underestimated. A significant rise in spike-specific TCR breadth and depth was observed after two AZD1222 doses relative to day 0 and relative to MenACWY recipients. Epitopes outside the regions mutated in the B.1.351 and B.1.1.7 variants were reportedly recognized by nearly half of the unique spike-specific TCRs. Vaccine-associated CD4 TCRs spanned the whole spike protein, with dominant responses in regions 160-218 and 743-854. Only six AZD1222 recipients were SARS-CoV-2 seropositive at baseline, limiting conclusions about previously exposed vaccinees.

The rearranged segments are TRBV19 and TRBJ1-2, and TRBD1 matches 10 of the central bases. The origin of this receptor is an adult in good health. The sequencing used peripheral blood, collected on day 0 of AZD1222 vaccination. At the DNA level, the sequence is TGTGCCAGCCGCCGGGACAGGGGACAATATGGCTACACCTTC. It codes for CASRRDRGQYGYTF.